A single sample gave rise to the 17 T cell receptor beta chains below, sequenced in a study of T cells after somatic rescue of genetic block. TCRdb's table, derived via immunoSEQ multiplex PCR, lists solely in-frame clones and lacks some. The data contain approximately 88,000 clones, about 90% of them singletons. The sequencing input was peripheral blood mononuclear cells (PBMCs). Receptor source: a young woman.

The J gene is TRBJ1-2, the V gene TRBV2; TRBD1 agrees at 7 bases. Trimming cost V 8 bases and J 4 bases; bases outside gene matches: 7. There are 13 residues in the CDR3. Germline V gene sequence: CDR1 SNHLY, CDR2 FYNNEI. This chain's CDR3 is CASEAGGVYGYTF. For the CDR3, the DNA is TGTGCCAGCGAGGCAGGGGGAGTCTATGGCTACACCTTC.

CDR3 residues: CASSEEPTGHNEQFF. In nucleotides, the CDR3 is TGTGCCAGCAGTGAAGAGCCGACAGGGCACAATGAGCAGTTCTTC. V is TRBV6-1 and J is TRBJ2-1; 7 bases line up with TRBD1. V trimming: 1 base; J trimming: 5 bases; junction bases outside the gene matches: 5. From germline, CDR1 is MNHNS and CDR2 SASEGT. This CDR3 contains 15 residues.

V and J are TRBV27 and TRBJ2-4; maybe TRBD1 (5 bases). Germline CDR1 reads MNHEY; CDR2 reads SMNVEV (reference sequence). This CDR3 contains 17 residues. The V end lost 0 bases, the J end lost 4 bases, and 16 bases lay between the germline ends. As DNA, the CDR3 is TGTGCCAGCAGTTTATCGGGGTGGGGCAGCCAAAAAAACATTCAGTACTTC. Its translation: CASSLSGWGSQKNIQYF.

CDR3 sequence (DNA): TGTGCCAGCGGACAGGGGAACTCCTACGAGCAGTACTTC. Translating gives CASGQGNSYEQYF. The V and J genes are TRBV25-1 and TRBJ2-7; 9 bases align to TRBD1. V lost 8 bases and J lost 0; bases outside the gene matches: 2. The CDR3 is made up of 13 amino acids. The V gene's germline CDR1 is MGHDK and CDR2 SYGVNS.

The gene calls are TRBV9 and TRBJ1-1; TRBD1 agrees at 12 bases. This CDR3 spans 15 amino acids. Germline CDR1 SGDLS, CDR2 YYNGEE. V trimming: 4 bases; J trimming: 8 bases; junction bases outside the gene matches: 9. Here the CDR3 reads CASSPRDRGRSEAFF. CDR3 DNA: TGTGCCAGCAGCCCGCGGGACAGGGGGCGCTCAGAAGCTTTCTTT. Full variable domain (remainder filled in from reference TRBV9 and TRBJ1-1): DSGVTQTPKHLITATGQRVTLRCSPRSGDLSVYWYQQSLDQGLQFLIQYYNGEERAKGNILERFSAQQFPDLHSELNLSSLELGDSALYFCASSPRDRGRSEAFFGQGTRLTVV.

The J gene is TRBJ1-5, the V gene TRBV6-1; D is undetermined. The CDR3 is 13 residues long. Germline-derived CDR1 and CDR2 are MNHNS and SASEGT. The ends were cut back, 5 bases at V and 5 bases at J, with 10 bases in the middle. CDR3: CASSQKEHQPQHF. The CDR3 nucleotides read TGTGCCAGCAGTCAAAAGGAACATCAGCCCCAGCATTTT.

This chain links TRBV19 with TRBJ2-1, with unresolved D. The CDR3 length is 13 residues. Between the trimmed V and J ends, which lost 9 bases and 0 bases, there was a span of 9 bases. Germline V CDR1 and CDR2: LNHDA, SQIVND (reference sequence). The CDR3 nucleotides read TGTGCCAGCACATGGGGCTCCTACAATGAGCAGTTCTTC. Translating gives CASTWGSYNEQFF.

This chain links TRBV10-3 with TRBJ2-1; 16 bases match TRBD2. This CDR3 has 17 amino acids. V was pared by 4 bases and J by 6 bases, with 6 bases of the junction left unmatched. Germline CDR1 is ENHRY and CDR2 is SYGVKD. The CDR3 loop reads CAISGGTSGRAGNEQFF. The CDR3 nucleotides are TGTGCCATCAGTGGGGGGACTAGCGGGAGGGCCGGCAATGAGCAGTTCTTC.

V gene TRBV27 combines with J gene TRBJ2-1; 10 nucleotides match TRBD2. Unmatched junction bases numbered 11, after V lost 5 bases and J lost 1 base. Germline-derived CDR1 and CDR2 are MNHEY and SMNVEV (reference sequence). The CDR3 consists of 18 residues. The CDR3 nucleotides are TGTGCCAGCAGTCCAGGACTAGCGGACCCAACTTCCTACAATGAGCAGTTCTTC. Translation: CASSPGLADPTSYNEQFF.

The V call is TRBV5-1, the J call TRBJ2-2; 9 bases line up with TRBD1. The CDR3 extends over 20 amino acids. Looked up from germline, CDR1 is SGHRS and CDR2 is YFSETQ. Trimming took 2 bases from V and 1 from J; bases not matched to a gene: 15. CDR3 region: CASSLIGQGFGGGNTGELFF. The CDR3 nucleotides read TGCGCCAGCAGCTTAATTGGACAGGGGTTTGGTGGAGGGAACACCGGGGAGCTGTTTTTT.

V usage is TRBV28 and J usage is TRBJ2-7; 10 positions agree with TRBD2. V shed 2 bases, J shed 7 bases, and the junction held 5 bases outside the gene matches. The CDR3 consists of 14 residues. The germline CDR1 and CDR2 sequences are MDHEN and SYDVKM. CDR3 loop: CASSLASGRPEQYF. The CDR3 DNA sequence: TGTGCCAGCAGTTTAGCTAGCGGGAGACCGGAGCAGTACTTC.

CDR3 nucleotide sequence: TGTGCCATCAGCCCCCTAGCGGGAGGGGGAGATACGCAGTATTTT. Residues: CAISPLAGGGDTQYF. The V call is TRBV10-3, the J call TRBJ2-3, with TRBD2 matching over 12 bases. Germline lookup yields CDR1 ENHRY and CDR2 SYGVKD. Unmatched junction bases numbered 6, after V lost 6 bases and J lost 5 bases. This CDR3 region has 15 residues.

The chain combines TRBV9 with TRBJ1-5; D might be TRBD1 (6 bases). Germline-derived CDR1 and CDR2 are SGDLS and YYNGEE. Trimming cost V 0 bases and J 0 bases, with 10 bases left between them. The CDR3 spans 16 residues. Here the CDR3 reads CASSVGTRGSNQPQHF. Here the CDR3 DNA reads TGTGCCAGCAGCGTAGGGACCAGGGGTAGCAATCAGCCCCAGCATTTT.

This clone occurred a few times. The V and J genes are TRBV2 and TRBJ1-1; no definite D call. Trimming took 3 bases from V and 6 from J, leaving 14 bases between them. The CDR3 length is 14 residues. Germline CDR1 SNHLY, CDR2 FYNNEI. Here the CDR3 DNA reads TGTGCCAGCAGTGACCGTGACATAGCCCCTGAAGCTTTCTTT. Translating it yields CASSDRDIAPEAFF.

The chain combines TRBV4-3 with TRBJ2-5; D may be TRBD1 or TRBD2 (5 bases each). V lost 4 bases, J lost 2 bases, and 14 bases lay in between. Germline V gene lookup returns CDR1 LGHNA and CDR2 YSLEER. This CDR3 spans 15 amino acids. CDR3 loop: CASSPNRGPQETQYF. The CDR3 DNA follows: TGCGCCAGCAGCCCAAACCGGGGACCTCAAGAGACCCAGTACTTC.

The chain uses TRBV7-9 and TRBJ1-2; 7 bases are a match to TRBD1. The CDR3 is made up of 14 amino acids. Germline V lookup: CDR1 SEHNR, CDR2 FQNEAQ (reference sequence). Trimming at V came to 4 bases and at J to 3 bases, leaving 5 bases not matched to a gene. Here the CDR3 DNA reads TGTGCCAGCAGCTCCCAGGGGGTAGACTATGGCTACACCTTC. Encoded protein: CASSSQGVDYGYTF.

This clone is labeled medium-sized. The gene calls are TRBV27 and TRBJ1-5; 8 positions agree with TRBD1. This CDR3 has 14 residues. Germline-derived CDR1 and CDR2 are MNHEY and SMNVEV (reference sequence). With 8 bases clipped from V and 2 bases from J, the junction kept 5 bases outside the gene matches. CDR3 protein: CASQGAGGNQPQHF. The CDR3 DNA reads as TGTGCCAGCCAGGGGGCTGGAGGCAATCAGCCCCAGCATTTT.